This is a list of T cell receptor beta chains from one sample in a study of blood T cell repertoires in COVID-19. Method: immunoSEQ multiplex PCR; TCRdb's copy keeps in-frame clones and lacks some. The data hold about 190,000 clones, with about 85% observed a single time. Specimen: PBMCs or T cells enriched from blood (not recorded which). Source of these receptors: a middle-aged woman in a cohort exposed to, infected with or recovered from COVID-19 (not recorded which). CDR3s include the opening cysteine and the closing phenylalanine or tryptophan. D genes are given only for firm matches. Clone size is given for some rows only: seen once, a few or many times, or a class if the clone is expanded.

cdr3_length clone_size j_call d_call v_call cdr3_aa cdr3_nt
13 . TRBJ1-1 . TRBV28 CASSLNSNTEAFF TGTGCCAGCAGTTTAAACAGCAACACTGAAGCTTTCTTT
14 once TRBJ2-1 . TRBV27 CASSKDKLDNEQFF TGTGCCAGCAGTAAAGACAAACTAGACAATGAGCAGTTCTTC
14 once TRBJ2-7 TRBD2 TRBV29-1 CSVEGGEGWYEQYF TGCAGCGTTGAAGGCGGGGAGGGATGGTACGAGCAGTACTTC
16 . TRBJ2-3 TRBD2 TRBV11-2 CASSWTSGPSTDTQYF TGTGCCAGCAGCTGGACTAGCGGTCCTAGCACAGATACGCAGTATTTT
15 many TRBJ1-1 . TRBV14 CASSPWGGLSTEAFF TGTGCCAGCAGCCCCTGGGGGGGGTTGAGCACTGAAGCTTTCTTT
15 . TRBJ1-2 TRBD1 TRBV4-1 CASSPGQGAGYGYTF TGCGCCAGCAGCCCCGGACAGGGGGCTGGTTATGGCTACACCTTC
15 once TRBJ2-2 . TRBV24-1 CATSDSTGNTGELFF TGTGCCACCAGTGACTCTACAGGGAACACCGGGGAGCTGTTTTTT
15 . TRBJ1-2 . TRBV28 CASSPLGSLNYGYTF TGTGCCAGCAGCCCCCTGGGCAGCCTGAACTATGGCTACACCTTC
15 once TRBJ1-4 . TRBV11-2 CASSLDRGTNEKLFF TGTGCCAGCAGCTTAGATCGAGGGACTAATGAAAAACTGTTTTTT
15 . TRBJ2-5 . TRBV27 CASRKQVPVQETQYF TGTGCCAGCAGGAAACAGGTGCCCGTCCAAGAGACCCAGTACTTC
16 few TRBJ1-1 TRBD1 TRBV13 CASSPGTGRPNTEAFF TGTGCCAGCAGCCCGGGGACAGGGAGACCGAACACTGAAGCTTTCTTT
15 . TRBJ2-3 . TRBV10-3 CAISEEARDTDTQYF TGTGCCATCAGTGAGGAGGCACGCGACACAGATACGCAGTATTTT
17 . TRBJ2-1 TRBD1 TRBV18 CASSPPHSGQSYNEQFF TGTGCCAGCTCACCACCCCACTCGGGACAGAGCTACAATGAGCAGTTCTTC
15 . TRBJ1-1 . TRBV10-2 CASTPRIDRNTEAFF TGCGCCAGCACCCCGAGGATTGACAGGAACACTGAAGCTTTCTTT
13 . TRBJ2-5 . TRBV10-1 CASSPGTQETQYF TGCGCCAGCAGTCCCGGTACCCAAGAGACCCAGTACTTC
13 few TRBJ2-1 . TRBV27 CASSLSPQVGQFF TGTGCCAGCAGTCTTTCGCCACAGGTAGGGCAGTTCTTC
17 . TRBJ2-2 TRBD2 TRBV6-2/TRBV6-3 CASSSLGLAGNTGELFF TGTGCCAGCAGTTCCCTGGGACTAGCGGGGAACACCGGGGAGCTGTTTTTT
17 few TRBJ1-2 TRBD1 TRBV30 CAWNSAEDRGRGYGYTF TGTGCCTGGAACTCTGCCGAAGACAGGGGGCGTGGGTATGGCTACACCTTC
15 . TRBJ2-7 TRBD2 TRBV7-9 CASSLLASGSYEQYF TGTGCCAGCAGCTTACTGGCTAGCGGCTCCTACGAGCAGTACTTC
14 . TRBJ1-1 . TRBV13 CASSFGQVNTEAFF TGTGCCAGCAGCTTTGGGCAGGTGAACACTGAAGCTTTCTTT
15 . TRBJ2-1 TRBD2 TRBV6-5 CASSYSGGAYNEQFF TGTGCCAGCAGTTACTCTGGGGGGGCCTACAATGAGCAGTTCTTC
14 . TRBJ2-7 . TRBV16 CASSQFAGGDEQYF TGTGCCAGCAGCCAATTCGCAGGAGGCGACGAGCAGTACTTC
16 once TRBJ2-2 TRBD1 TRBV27 CASSLIGNRGTGELFF TGTGCCAGCAGTTTAATCGGAAACAGGGGGACCGGGGAGCTGTTTTTT
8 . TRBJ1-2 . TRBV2 CAVGGYTF TGTGCCGTCGGGGGCTACACCTTC
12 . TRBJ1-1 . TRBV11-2 CASSPGHTEAFF TGTGCCAGCAGCCCCGGACACACCGAAGCTTTCTTT
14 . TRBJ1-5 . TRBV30 CAWKDPGGNQPQHF TGTGCCTGGAAAGACCCCGGAGGTAATCAGCCCCAGCATTTT
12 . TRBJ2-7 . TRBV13 CASSLLTHQQYF TGTGCCAGCAGCCTATTGACTCATCAGCAGTACTTC
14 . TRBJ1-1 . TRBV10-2 CASSVERASTEAFF TGCGCCAGCAGCGTCGAGCGGGCGAGCACTGAAGCTTTCTTT
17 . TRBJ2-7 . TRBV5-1 CASSLEWGPPGNYEQYF TGCGCCAGCAGCTTGGAGTGGGGGCCCCCGGGAAATTACGAGCAGTACTTC